This T cell receptor (beta chain) was sequenced in a study of cytomegalovirus exposure and HLA in healthy donors. General observations from the study: The authors confirmed in vitro that three CMV-associated chains were specific for CMV antigens. Reported performance of the classifier showed diagnosis of cytomegalovirus status with high specificity and sensitivity. Most observed TCR sequences were rare, whereas some public TCRs were detected in many donors.

V was pared by 2 bases and J by 8 bases, with 13 bases between. The CDR3 runs 14 residues. Per the germline V gene, CDR1 is SNHLY and CDR2 is FYNNEI. The table came from immunoSEQ multiplex PCR; TCRdb's copy has only in-frame clones and leaves some out. The table has around 70,000 clones, roughly 94% seen once. This clone was counted only a few times. Its antigen is undetermined. A 120-subject validation cohort, separate from the roughly 670-subject first cohort, supplied the donors. The TCR comes from a woman in her late teens or twenties in good health and CMV-seropositive. The specimen sequenced was PBMCs. The chain joins TRBV2 to TRBJ2-1; D ambiguous. The CDR3 bases are TGTGCCAGCAGTGAATCTAGGCCCGGGTATGAGCAGTTCTTC. Translation gives CASSESRPGYEQFF.